This TCR beta chain is drawn from a study of blood T cell repertoires in COVID-19. Libraries were prepared by immunoSEQ multiplex PCR; TCRdb keeps only in-frame clonotypes and omits some of them. The table lists more than 200,000 clones, 70% to 90% of them singletons. Trimming removed 2 bases from V and 8 bases from J; junction bases left unmatched: 5. The CDR3 extends over 15 amino acids. Germline lookup yields CDR1 SNHLY and CDR2 FYNNEI. The chain couples TRBV2 to TRBJ2-1; TRBD2 matches 11 bases. This clonotype was obtained from a woman between 50 and 59 years old with COVID-19, enrolled during active disease. Sequenced sample: peripheral blood. The CDR3 DNA reads as TGTGCCAGCAGTGAATTTAGCGGGGGGGCCGATGAGCAGTTCTTC. Translated: CASSEFSGGADEQFF.